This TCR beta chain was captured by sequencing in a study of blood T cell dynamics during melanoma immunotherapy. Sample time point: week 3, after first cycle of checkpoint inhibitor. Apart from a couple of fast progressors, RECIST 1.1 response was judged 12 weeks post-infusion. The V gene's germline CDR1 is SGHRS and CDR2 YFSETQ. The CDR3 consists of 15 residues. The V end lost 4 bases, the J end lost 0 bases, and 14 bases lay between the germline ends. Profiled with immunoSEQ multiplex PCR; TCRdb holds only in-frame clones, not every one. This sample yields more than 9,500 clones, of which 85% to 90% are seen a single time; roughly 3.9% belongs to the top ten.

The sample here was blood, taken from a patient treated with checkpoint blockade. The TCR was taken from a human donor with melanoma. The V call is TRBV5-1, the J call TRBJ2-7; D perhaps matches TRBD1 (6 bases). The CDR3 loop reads CASSPGHAGSYEQYF. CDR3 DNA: TGCGCCAGCAGCCCGGGACACGCAGGCTCCTACGAGCAGTACTTC.